Listed here are 23 T cell receptor beta chains from one sample, sequenced in a study of regulatory T cells in long-lasting Graves disease. Building of the TCR beta libraries involved iRepertoire HTBI primers and Arm-PCR of CDR3 regions. TCRdb passed the multiplex PCR reads through MiXCR, listing each CDR3 protein once. The table records about 400,000 distinct CDR3 sequences, roughly a sixth of them present only once. Time point denoted: newly diagnosed GD, antithyroid drugs for less than 3 months. RNA isolated from PBMCs was used to make the TCR library. Specimen: peripheral blood mononuclear cells (PBMCs), collected at new diagnosis, from a patient treated with antithyroid drugs. These receptors came from a female donor with Graves disease.

This clonotype occurred many times. The chain joins TRBV5-5 to TRBJ1-5; D remains unclear. Germline loops: CDR1 SGHKS, CDR2 YYEKEE (reference sequence). V gave up 4 bases and J gave up 1 base, with 9 bases separating them. The CDR3 has 14 residues. The CDR3 DNA is TGTGCCAGCAGCCCCGACGGAAGCAATCAGCCCCAGCATTTT. It encodes CASSPDGSNQPQHF.

The table lists this clonotype with many counts. The chain couples TRBV20-1 to TRBJ2-3; 14 bases are a match to TRBD2. V lost 6 bases to trimming and J lost 5 bases; unmatched junction nucleotides: 13. From germline, CDR1 is DFQATT and CDR2 SNEGSKA (reference sequence). The CDR3 is made up of 17 amino acids. DNA of the CDR3: TGCAGTGCCCGACACGGACTAGCGGGGGGCCGCGGAGATACGCAGTATTTT. It specifies CSARHGLAGGRGDTQYF.

This clonotype came up many times. The genes are TRBV2 and TRBJ1-4; D not resolved. The CDR3 runs 14 residues. Germline-derived CDR1 and CDR2 are SNHLY and FYNNEI. Trimming removed 7 bases at V and 8 bases at J, with 17 bases between. CDR3 protein: CASKTGITAEKLFF. The CDR3, as DNA: TGTGCCAGCAAAACGGGGATTACAGCCGAAAAACTGTTTTTT.

The table lists this clonotype with many counts. The chain couples TRBV28 to TRBJ2-1; 8 bases are shared with TRBD1. There are 20 residues in the CDR3. Germline assignment: CDR1 MDHEN and CDR2 SYDVKM. Unmatched junction bases numbered 18, after V lost 3 bases and J lost 2 bases. CDR3 coding DNA: TGTGCCAGCAGTTTGGCGATATTTTTTAGGGACAGGAGCCCCTACAATGAGCAGTTCTTC. Amino acids: CASSLAIFFRDRSPYNEQFF.

The chain links TRBV6-1 to TRBJ1-1, with TRBD1 matching 9 bases. The V gene's germline CDR1 is MNHNS and CDR2 SASEGT. This CDR3 region has 16 residues. V lost 7 bases to trimming and J lost 4 bases; unmatched junction nucleotides: 13. Here the CDR3 reads CASMEGQGPRGTEAFF. The DNA of the CDR3 is TGTGCCAGCATGGAGGGACAGGGCCCCCGAGGCACTGAAGCTTTCTTT.

In its sample, this clonotype was seen many times. The CDR3 spells CASSPPGGGNNEQFF. DNA for the CDR3: TGTGCCAGCAGCCCCCCCGGGGGGGGCAACAATGAGCAGTTCTTC. The chain couples TRBV7-3 to TRBJ2-1; TRBD2 matches at 8 bases. V shed 5 bases and J 5 bases; nucleotides not matched to a gene: 8. This CDR3 spans 15 amino acids. Germline CDR1 reads SGHTA; CDR2 reads FQGTGA.

The chain links TRBV11-2 to TRBJ2-1; TRBD2 matches 8 bases. This CDR3 has 15 amino acids. Germline trimming cut 5 bases from V and 2 bases from J; bases unmatched to any gene: 5. Germline lookup yields CDR1 SGHAT and CDR2 FQNNGV. CDR3: CASSVTSGAYNEQFF. The CDR3 nucleotides are TGTGCCAGCAGCGTAACTAGCGGTGCCTACAATGAGCAGTTCTTC.

This clonotype showed up just a few times. V is TRBV7-6 and J is TRBJ2-7; D is tentatively TRBD1 or TRBD2 (5 bases each). V was shortened by 5 bases and J by 1 base, with 12 bases between the two germline ends. This CDR3 has 14 residues. CDR1 and CDR2 (germline): SGHVS, FNYEAQ. CDR3 loop: CASSPEEGSYEQYF. The CDR3 coding sequence is TGTGCCAGCAGCCCCGAAGAGGGGTCCTACGAGCAGTACTTC. Looking up the rest from reference TRBV7-6 and TRBJ2-7 gives the full variable domain: GAGVSQSPRYKVTKRGQDVALRCDPISGHVSLYWYRQALGQGPEFLTYFNYEAQQDKSGLPNDRFSAERPEGSISTLTIQRTEQRDSAMYRCASSPEEGSYEQYFGPGTRLTVT.

The chain has TRBV20-1 and TRBJ1-1; unclear D gene. The CDR3 extends over 13 amino acids. Per germline, CDR1 DFQATT and CDR2 SNEGSKA (reference sequence). The ends were cut back, 0 bases at V and 5 bases at J, with 10 bases in the middle. The CDR3 sequence is CSARDQVGTEAFF. As DNA, the CDR3 is TGCAGTGCTAGAGACCAGGTCGGGACTGAAGCTTTCTTT.

V gene TRBV27 combines with J gene TRBJ1-2; D unresolved. V was pared by 5 bases and J by 7 bases, with 17 bases between. The CDR3 runs 14 residues. CDR1 is MNHEY, CDR2 SMNVEV, per germline (reference sequence). Here the CDR3 reads CASSGRTNAPGYTF. The CDR3 DNA reads TGTGCCAGCAGTGGGAGGACCAACGCTCCTGGCTACACCTTC.

This clonotype was found many times. This chain links TRBV5-1 with TRBJ2-3, with 8 bases identical to TRBD1. This CDR3 is built from 15 residues. The germline CDR1 and CDR2 sequences are SGHRS and YFSETQ. V trimming: 3 bases; J trimming: 0 bases; junction bases outside the gene matches: 3. In DNA, the CDR3 is TGCGCCAGCAGCTCTCGGACAGGGAGCACAGATACGCAGTATTTT. Protein sequence: CASSSRTGSTDTQYF.

Many counts were recorded for this clonotype. The chain joins TRBV12-3 or TRBV12-4 to TRBJ2-3; TRBD2 matches at 13 bases. This CDR3 is built from 16 residues. The J segment lost 1 base and the V segment lost 5 bases, leaving 3 bases of the junction unmatched. CDR3 sequence reads: CASSRTSGSGTDTQYF. In DNA form, the CDR3 reads TGTGCCAGCAGTCGGACTAGCGGGAGTGGCACAGATACGCAGTATTTT.

This chain links TRBV30 with TRBJ2-3; TRBD1 agrees at 7 bases. From germline, CDR1 is GTSNPN and CDR2 SVGIG (reference sequence). V was pared by 5 bases and J by 4 bases, with 3 bases of the junction left unmatched. There are 12 residues in the CDR3. In DNA form, the CDR3 reads TGTGCCTGGGGGACAGTTTCAGATACGCAGTATTTT. As protein: CAWGTVSDTQYF.

The table lists this clonotype with many counts. The V and J genes are TRBV12-3 or TRBV12-4 and TRBJ1-2; weak D call: TRBD1 (5 bases). V was cut by 6 bases and J by 7 bases, with 12 bases left in between. The length of the CDR3 is 12 residues. This CDR3 reads CASRLGQGGYTF. In DNA, the CDR3 is TGTGCCAGCAGGCTGGGGCAGGGTGGCTACACCTTC.

In its sample, this clonotype was seen many times. Written as DNA, the CDR3 is TGTGCCAGCAGCCCACTTCTCGGCAGGGCGCAAGACACTGAAGCTTTCTTT. Translation gives CASSPLLGRAQDTEAFF. This chain joins TRBV7-9 and TRBJ1-1; D is possibly TRBD1 (5 bases). The CDR3 runs to 17 residues. V lost 5 bases, J lost 3 bases, and 22 bases lay in between. Germline V gene sequence: CDR1 SEHNR, CDR2 FQNEAQ (reference sequence).

This clonotype occurred many times. V is TRBV28 and J is TRBJ2-5, with TRBD2 identical over 11 bases. The CDR3 covers 16 residues. Trimming cost V 5 bases and J 5 bases; bases outside gene matches: 10. The germline V gene encodes CDR1 MDHEN and CDR2 SYDVKM. Here the CDR3 reads CASSTSGRRWYETQYF. The DNA of the CDR3 is TGTGCCAGCAGTACTAGCGGGAGACGTTGGTATGAGACCCAGTACTTC.

The rearrangement joins TRBV7-9 to TRBJ1-4; possibly TRBD1 for D (6 bases). The CDR3 covers 14 residues. Germline V gene lookup returns CDR1 SEHNR and CDR2 FQNEAQ (reference sequence). V shed 3 bases and J shed 3 bases, with 8 bases lying between them. The CDR3 sequence is CASSFNRANEKLFF. The CDR3, as DNA: TGTGCCAGCAGCTTCAACAGGGCTAATGAAAAACTGTTTTTT.

This clonotype turned up a few times. V is TRBV28 and J is TRBJ2-1; 10 bases align to TRBD2. The CDR3 runs to 14 residues. In germline, CDR1 is MDHEN, CDR2 SYDVKM. The V gene end was trimmed by 8 bases and the J gene end by 5 bases; junction bases not matched to a gene: 6. The CDR3 protein is CASGLAGANNEQFF. In nucleotides, the CDR3 is TGTGCCAGCGGGCTAGCGGGAGCCAACAATGAGCAGTTCTTC.

This clonotype was seen repeatedly, ten times or more. This chain connects TRBV12-3 or TRBV12-4 to TRBJ2-4; D is uncertain. The CDR3 spans 11 residues. The ends were cut back, 3 bases at V and 9 bases at J, with 6 bases in the middle. CDR3 nucleotides: TGTGCCAGCAGTTTGCAAGGCATTCAGTACTTC. Protein product: CASSLQGIQYF.

This clonotype has a count of ten or more. This chain links TRBV4-3 with TRBJ1-1, with D unresolved. The germline CDR1 and CDR2 sequences are LGHNA and YSLEER. V lost 1 base to trimming and J lost 1 base, with 4 bases between them. This CDR3 contains 13 residues. Here the CDR3 reads CASSQGQNTEAFF. The CDR3 DNA sequence: TGCGCCAGCAGCCAAGGACAGAACACTGAAGCTTTCTTT.

This clonotype has at least ten counts. The chain recombines TRBV5-5 with TRBJ1-4; 9 bases are a match to TRBD1. This CDR3 region has 15 residues. The V gene end was trimmed by 4 bases and the J gene end by 8 bases; junction bases not matched to a gene: 9. Germline CDR1 and CDR2: SGHKS and YYEKEE (reference sequence). CDR3 residues: CASSGGTGMNEKLFF. The DNA for the CDR3 is TGTGCCAGCAGCGGGGGGACAGGGATGAACGAAAAACTGTTTTTT.

This clonotype was counted at least ten times. The rearrangement uses TRBV29-1 and TRBJ2-5; 7 nucleotides agree with TRBD1. There are 15 residues in the CDR3. With 5 bases clipped from V and 4 bases from J, the junction kept 13 bases outside the gene matches. Germline V gene sequence: CDR1 SQVTM, CDR2 ANQGSEA. In DNA, the CDR3 is TGCAGCGTTACTGAGACAGGGATCAACGGAGAGACCCAGTACTTC. Translated: CSVTETGINGETQYF.

This clonotype was picked up many times. The chain recombines TRBV12-3 or TRBV12-4 with TRBJ2-3, with TRBD2 matching 13 bases. After removal of 5 bases from V and 3 bases from J, the junction contained 5 bases not matched to a gene. The CDR3 totals 16 residues. In DNA form, the CDR3 reads TGTGCCAGCAGTCCTCGGACTAGCGGGAGAACAGATACGCAGTATTTT. Protein product: CASSPRTSGRTDTQYF.